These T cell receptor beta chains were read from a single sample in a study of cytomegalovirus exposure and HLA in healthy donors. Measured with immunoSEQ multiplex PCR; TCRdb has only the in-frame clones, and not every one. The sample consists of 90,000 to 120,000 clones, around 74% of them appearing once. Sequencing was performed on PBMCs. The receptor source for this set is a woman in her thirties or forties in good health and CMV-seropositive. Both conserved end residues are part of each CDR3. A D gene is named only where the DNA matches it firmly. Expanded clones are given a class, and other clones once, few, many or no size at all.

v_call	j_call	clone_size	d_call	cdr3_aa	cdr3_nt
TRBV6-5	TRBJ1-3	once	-	CASRTGFSGNTIYF	TGTGCCAGCAGAACGGGGTTCTCTGGAAACACCATATATTTT
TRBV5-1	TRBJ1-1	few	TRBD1	CASSPGTGTEAFF	TGCGCCAGCAGCCCCGGGACAGGCACTGAAGCTTTCTTT
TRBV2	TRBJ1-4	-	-	CASTFLTGSGEKLFF	TGTGCCAGCACCTTCTTAACAGGGTCGGGTGAAAAACTGTTTTTT
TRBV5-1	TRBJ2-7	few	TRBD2	CASSRRGGSSYEQYF	TGCGCCAGCAGCCGTCGGGGGGGCAGCTCCTACGAGCAGTACTTC
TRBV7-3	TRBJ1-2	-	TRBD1	CASSQDRGGFTF	TGTGCCAGCAGCCAAGACAGGGGTGGCTTCACCTTC
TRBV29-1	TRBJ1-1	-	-	CSVEVRGTEAFF	TGCAGCGTTGAAGTCAGGGGCACTGAAGCTTTCTTT
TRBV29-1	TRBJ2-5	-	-	CSVERAPQETQYF	TGCAGCGTTGAAAGAGCACCCCAAGAGACCCAGTACTTC
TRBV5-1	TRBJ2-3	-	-	CASSYRTPDTQYF	TGCGCCAGCAGCTATCGGACTCCGGATACGCAGTATTTT
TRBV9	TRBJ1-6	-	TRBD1	CASSVARTGGNSPLHF	TGTGCCAGCAGCGTAGCTCGGACAGGAGGGAATTCACCCCTCCACTTT
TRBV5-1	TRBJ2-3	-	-	CASSPPGTDTQYF	TGCGCCAGCAGCCCCCCGGGCACAGATACGCAGTATTTT
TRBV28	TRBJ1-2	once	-	CASSLYPGPSNYGYTF	TGTGCCAGCAGTTTATACCCAGGGCCCTCTAACTATGGCTACACCTTC
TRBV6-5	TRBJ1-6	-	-	CASRTLNLPLHF	TGTGCCAGCAGGACACTTAATTTGCCCCTCCACTTT
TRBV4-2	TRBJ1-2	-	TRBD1	CASSQDYDRGNYGYTF	TGTGCCAGCAGCCAAGATTACGACAGGGGAAACTATGGCTACACCTTC
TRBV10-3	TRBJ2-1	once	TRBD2	CAIMASGVNEQFF	TGTGCCATCATGGCTAGCGGGGTAAATGAACAGTTCTTC
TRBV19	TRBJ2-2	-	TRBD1	CASSRDRANTGELFF	TGTGCCAGTAGTCGGGACAGGGCCAACACCGGGGAGCTGTTTTTT
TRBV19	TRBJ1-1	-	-	CASSIEGGMNTEAFF	TGTGCCAGTAGTATAGAAGGAGGGATGAACACTGAAGCTTTCTTT
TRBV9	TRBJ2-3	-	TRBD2	CASSVRGGGVTDTQYF	TGTGCCAGCAGCGTAAGGGGCGGGGGGGTCACAGATACGCAGTATTTT
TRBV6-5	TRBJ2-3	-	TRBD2	CASRTSGSQYF	TGTGCCAGCAGAACTAGCGGATCGCAGTATTTT
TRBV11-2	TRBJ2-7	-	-	CASSLTDNYEQYF	TGTGCCAGCAGCTTGACGGACAACTACGAGCAGTACTTC
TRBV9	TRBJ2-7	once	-	CASSALLGEQYF	TGTGCCAGCAGCGCCCTACTAGGGGAGCAGTACTTC
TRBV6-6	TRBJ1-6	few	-	CASSYTKVANSPLHF	TGTGCCAGCAGTTACACGAAAGTGGCTAATTCACCCCTCCACTTT
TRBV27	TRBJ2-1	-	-	CASSLTRINEQFF	TGTGCCAGCAGTTTGACAAGAATCAATGAGCAGTTCTTC
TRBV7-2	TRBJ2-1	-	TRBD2	CASSFSLAGPNEQFF	TGTGCCAGCAGCTTTTCCCTAGCGGGGCCAAATGAGCAGTTCTTC
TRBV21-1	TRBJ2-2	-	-	CASSKDRLAGSLSNTGELFF	TGTGCCAGCAGCAAAGACCGGCTAGCGGGGTCCCTATCGAACACCGGGGAGCTGTTTTTT
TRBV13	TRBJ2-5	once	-	CASSLGLAETQYF	TGTGCCAGCAGCTTAGGACTAGCAGAGACCCAGTACTTC
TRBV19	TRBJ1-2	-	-	CASSMGGFNYGYTF	TGTGCCAGTAGTATGGGGGGATTTAACTATGGCTACACCTTC
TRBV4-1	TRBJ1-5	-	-	CASSQNWGVQPQHF	TGCGCCAGCAGCCAAAACTGGGGGGTCCAGCCCCAGCATTTT
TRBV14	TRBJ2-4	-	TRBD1	CASGQTGVGIQYF	TGTGCCAGCGGTCAGACAGGGGTAGGCATTCAGTACTTC
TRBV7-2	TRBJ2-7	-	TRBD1	CASSYRQGEGEQYF	TGTGCCAGCAGTTACCGACAGGGTGAGGGCGAGCAGTACTTC
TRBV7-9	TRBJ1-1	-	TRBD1	CASSNRGGTEAFF	TGTGCCAGCAGCAACAGGGGAGGTACTGAAGCTTTCTTT
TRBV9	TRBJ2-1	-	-	CASSARLVDEQFF	TGTGCCAGCAGCGCCCGACTAGTCGATGAGCAGTTCTTC
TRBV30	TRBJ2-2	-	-	CAWTVYGGSTGELFF	TGTGCCTGGACCGTGTATGGAGGGAGCACCGGGGAGCTGTTTTTT
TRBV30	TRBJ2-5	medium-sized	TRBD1	CAWGGQVRGGTQYF	TGTGCCTGGGGGGGACAGGTCCGTGGCGGGACCCAGTACTTC
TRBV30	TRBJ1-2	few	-	CAWSGFAGGYTF	TGTGCCTGGAGTGGGTTCGCGGGTGGCTACACCTTC
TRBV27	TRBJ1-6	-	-	CASRPNTSNSPLHF	TGTGCCAGCAGACCCAATACAAGTAATTCACCCCTCCACTTT
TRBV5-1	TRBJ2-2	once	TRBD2	CASSLRTGGTGELFF	TGCGCCAGCAGCTTGAGGACGGGGGGCACCGGGGAGCTGTTTTTT
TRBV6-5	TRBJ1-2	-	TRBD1	CASRPQGALGYTF	TGTGCCAGCAGACCTCAGGGGGCGCTTGGCTACACCTTC
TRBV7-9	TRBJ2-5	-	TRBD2	CASSPYRGGEETQYF	TGTGCCAGCAGTCCGTACCGGGGGGGCGAAGAGACCCAGTACTTC
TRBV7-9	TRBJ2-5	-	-	CASVNHGSRETQYF	TGTGCCAGCGTCAATCACGGGTCAAGAGAGACCCAGTACTTC
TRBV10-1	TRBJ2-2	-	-	CASSESVPTANTGELFF	TGCGCCAGCAGTGAGTCCGTACCTACCGCGAACACCGGGGAGCTGTTTTTT
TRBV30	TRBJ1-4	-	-	CAWSVRSSREKLFF	TGTGCCTGGAGTGTTCGGTCGTCTCGGGAAAAACTGTTTTTT
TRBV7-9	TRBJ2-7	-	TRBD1	CASSLGPGTVVEQYF	TGTGCCAGCAGCTTAGGTCCCGGGACAGTGGTCGAGCAGTACTTC
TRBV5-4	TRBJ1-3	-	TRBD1	CASSRQGDGNTIYF	TGTGCCAGCAGCCGACAGGGAGATGGAAACACCATATATTTT
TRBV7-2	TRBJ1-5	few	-	CASSDRLAGQPQHF	TGTGCCAGCAGCGACAGACTGGCAGGTCAGCCCCAGCATTTT
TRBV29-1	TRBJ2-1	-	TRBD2	CSVSRSGGRNEQFF	TGCAGCGTCTCGAGGAGCGGGGGTCGGAATGAGCAGTTCTTC
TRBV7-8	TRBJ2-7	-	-	CASSLRTEAYEQYF	TGTGCCAGCAGCTTGCGGACAGAGGCCTACGAGCAGTACTTC
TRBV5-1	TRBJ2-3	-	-	CASSPGRGGDTQYF	TGCGCCAGCAGCCCGGGTAGGGGGGGCGATACGCAGTATTTT
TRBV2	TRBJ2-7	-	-	CASSVGSEQYF	TGTGCCAGCAGTGTAGGGAGCGAGCAGTACTTC
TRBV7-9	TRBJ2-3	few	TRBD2	CASSLTSGGDTQYF	TGTGCCAGCAGCTTAACTAGCGGGGGGGATACGCAGTATTTT
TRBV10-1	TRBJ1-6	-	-	CASSEGAGSPLHF	TGCGCCAGCAGTGAGGGGGCCGGTTCACCCCTCCACTTT
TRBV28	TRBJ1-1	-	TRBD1	CASRGQGIGNTEAFF	TGTGCCAGCCGGGGACAGGGAATCGGGAACACTGAAGCTTTCTTT
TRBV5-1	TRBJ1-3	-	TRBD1	CASSLVGDRVQDTIYF	TGCGCCAGCAGCTTGGTGGGAGACAGGGTCCAGGACACCATATATTTT
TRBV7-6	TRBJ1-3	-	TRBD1	CASSPRQGFWSGNTIYF	TGTGCCAGCAGCCCCCGACAGGGTTTCTGGTCTGGAAACACCATATATTTT
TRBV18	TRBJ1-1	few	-	CASANQGFGTEAFF	TGTGCCAGCGCAAACCAGGGGTTTGGCACTGAAGCTTTCTTT
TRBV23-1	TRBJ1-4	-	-	CARGGSTGEKLFF	TGCGCCAGGGGAGGGTCTACAGGGGAAAAACTGTTTTTT